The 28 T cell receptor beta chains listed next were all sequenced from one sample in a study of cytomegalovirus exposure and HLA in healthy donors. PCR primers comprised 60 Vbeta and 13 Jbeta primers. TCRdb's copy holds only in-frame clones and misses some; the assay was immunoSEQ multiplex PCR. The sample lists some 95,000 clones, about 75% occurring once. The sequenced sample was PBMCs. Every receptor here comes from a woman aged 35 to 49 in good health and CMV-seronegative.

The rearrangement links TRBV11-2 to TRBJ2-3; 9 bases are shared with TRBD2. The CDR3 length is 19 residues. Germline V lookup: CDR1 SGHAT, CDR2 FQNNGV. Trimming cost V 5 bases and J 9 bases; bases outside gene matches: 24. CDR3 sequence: CASSPPLAGADFSSWTQYF. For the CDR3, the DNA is TGTGCCAGCAGCCCACCTTTAGCGGGGGCGGACTTTTCCTCTTGGACGCAGTATTTT. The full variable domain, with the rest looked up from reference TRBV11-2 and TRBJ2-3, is EAGVAQSPRYKIIEKRQSVAFWCNPISGHATLYWYQQILGQGPKLLIQFQNNGVVDDSQLPKDRFSAERLKGVDSTLKIQPAKLEDSAVYLCASSPPLAGADFSSWTQYFGPGTRLTVL.

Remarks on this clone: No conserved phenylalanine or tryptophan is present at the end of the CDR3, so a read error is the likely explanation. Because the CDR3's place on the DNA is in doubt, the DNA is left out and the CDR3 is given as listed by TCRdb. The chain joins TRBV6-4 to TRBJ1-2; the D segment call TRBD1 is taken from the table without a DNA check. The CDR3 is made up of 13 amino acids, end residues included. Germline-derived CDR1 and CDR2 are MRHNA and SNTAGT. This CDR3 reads CASNTVRQTAGRG.

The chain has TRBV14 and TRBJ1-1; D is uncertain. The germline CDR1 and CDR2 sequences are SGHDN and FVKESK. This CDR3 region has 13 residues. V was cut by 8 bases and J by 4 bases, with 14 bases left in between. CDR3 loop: CASSSGRSTEAFF. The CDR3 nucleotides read TGTGCCAGCTCCTCGGGGAGGAGCACTGAAGCTTTCTTT.

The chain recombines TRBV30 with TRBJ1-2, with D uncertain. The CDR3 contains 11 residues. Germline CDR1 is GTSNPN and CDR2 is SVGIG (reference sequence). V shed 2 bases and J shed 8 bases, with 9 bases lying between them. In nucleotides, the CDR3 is TGTGCCTGGAGTCAGGTTGGGGGCTACACCTTC. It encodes CAWSQVGGYTF.

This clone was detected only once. CDR3 in amino acids: CASSFPGGNTEAFF. CDR3 bases: TGTGCCAGCAGCTTCCCGGGAGGGAACACTGAAGCTTTCTTT. The rearrangement joins TRBV7-9 to TRBJ1-1; no clear D gene. This CDR3 region has 14 residues. Trimming took off 3 bases at V and 1 base at J, with 9 bases between the two ends. Germline V gives CDR1 SEHNR, CDR2 FQNEAQ (reference sequence).

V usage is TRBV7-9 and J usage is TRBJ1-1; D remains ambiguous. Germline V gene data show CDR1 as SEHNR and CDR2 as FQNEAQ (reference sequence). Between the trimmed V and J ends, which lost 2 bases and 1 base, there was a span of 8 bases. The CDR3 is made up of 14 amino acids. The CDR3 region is CASSLNQQNTEAFF. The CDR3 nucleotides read TGTGCCAGCAGCTTAAACCAACAGAACACTGAAGCTTTCTTT.

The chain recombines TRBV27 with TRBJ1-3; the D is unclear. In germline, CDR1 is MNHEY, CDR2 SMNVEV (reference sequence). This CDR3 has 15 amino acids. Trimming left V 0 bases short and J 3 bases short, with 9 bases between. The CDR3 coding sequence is TGTGCCAGCAGTTTATCACTTGAAAGTGGAAACACCATATATTTT. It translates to CASSLSLESGNTIYF.

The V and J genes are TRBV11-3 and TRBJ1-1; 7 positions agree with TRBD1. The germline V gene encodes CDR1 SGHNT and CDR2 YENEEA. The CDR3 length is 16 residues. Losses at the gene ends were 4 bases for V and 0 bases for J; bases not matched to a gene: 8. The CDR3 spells CASSSRTGALNTEAFF. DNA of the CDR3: TGTGCCAGCAGCTCCCGGACAGGTGCATTGAACACTGAAGCTTTCTTT.

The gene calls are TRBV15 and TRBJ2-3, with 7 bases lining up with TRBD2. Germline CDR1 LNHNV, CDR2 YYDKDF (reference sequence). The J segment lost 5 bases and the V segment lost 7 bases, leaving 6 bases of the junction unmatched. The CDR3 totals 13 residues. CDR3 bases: TGTGCCACCAAGGCTAGCGGAAGAGATACGCAGTATTTT. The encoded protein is CATKASGRDTQYF.

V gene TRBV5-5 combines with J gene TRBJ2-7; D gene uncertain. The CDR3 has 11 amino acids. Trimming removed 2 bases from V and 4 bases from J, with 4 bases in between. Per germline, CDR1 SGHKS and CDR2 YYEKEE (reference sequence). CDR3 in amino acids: CASSFSYEQYF. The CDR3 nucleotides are TGTGCCAGCAGCTTTTCTTACGAGCAGTACTTC.

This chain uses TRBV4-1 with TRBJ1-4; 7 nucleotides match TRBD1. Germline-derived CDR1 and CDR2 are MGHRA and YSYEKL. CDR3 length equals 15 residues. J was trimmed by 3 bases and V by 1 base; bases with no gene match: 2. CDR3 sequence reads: CASSQAGTANEKLFF. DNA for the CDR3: TGCGCCAGCAGCCAAGCCGGGACAGCTAATGAAAAACTGTTTTTT.

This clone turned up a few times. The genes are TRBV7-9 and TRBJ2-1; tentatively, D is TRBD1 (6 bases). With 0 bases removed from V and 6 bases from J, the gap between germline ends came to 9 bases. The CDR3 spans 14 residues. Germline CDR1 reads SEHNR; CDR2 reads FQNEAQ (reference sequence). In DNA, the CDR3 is TGTGCCAGCAGCTTAGCGTCAGGGGTCAATGAGCAGTTCTTC. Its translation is CASSLASGVNEQFF.

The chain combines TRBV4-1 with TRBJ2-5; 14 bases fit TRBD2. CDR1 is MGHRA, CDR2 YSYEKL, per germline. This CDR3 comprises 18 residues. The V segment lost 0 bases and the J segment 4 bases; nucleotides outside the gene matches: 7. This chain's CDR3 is CASSQDTGLAGAGETQYF. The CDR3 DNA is TGCGCCAGCAGCCAAGATACGGGACTAGCGGGGGCGGGAGAGACCCAGTACTTC.

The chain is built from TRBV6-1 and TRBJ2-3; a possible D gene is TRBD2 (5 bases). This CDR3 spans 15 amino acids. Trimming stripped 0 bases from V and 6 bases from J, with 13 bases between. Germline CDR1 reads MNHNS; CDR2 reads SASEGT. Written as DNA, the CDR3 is TGTGCCAGCAGTGAAGCGAGGGCCGCCCGGGATACGCAGTATTTT. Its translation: CASSEARAARDTQYF.

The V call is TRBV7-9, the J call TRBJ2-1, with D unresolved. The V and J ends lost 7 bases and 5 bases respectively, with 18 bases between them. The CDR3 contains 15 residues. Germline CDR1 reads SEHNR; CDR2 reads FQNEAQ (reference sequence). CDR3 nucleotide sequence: TGTGCCAGCAACGGCCGGCCACTGACACACAATGAGCAGTTCTTC. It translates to CASNGRPLTHNEQFF.

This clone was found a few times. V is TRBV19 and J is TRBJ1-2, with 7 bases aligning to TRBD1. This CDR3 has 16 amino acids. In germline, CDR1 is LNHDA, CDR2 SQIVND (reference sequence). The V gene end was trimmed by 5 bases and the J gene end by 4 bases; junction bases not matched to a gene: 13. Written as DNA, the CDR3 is TGTGCCAGTAGTCCCCGGAGGGGACAGAAACCCTATGGCTACACCTTC. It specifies CASSPRRGQKPYGYTF. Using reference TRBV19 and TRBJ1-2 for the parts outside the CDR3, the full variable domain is DGGITQSPKYLFRKEGQNVTLSCEQNLNHDAMYWYRQDPGQGLRLIYYSQIVNDFQKGDIAEGYSVSREKKESFPLTVTSAQKNPTAFYLCASSPRRGQKPYGYTFGSGTRLTVV.

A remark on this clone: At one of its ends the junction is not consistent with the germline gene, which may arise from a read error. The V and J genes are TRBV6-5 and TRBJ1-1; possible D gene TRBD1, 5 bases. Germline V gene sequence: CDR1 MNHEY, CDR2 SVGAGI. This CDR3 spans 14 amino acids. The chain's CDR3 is CASTKQVGNAEAFF. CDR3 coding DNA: TGTGCCAGCACCAAACAGGTGGGGAACGCTGAAGCTTTCTTT.

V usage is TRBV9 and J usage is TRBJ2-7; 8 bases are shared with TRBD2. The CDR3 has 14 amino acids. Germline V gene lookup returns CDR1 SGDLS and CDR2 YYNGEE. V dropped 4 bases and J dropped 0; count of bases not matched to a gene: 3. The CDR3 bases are TGTGCCAGCAGCATTAGCGGGGTCTCCTACGAGCAGTACTTC. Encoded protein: CASSISGVSYEQYF.

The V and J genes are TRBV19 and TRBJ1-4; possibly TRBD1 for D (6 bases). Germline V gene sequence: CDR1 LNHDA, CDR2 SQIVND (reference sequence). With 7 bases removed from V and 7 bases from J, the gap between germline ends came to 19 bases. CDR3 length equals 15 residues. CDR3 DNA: TGTGCCAGTACCCTCAGGGGAATAGGTGTTGAAAAACTGTTTTTT. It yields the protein CASTLRGIGVEKLFF.

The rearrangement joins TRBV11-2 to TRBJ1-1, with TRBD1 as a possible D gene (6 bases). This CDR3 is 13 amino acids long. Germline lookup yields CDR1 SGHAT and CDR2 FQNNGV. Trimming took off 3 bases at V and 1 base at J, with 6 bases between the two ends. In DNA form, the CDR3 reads TGTGCCAGCAGCTTGGACAGGAACACTGAAGCTTTCTTT. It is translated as CASSLDRNTEAFF.

CDR3 residues: CASSARLAGGPTDTQYF. CDR3 DNA sequence: TGTGCCAGCAGCGCCCGACTAGCGGGGGGCCCCACAGATACGCAGTATTTT. This chain uses TRBV11-2 with TRBJ2-3, with TRBD2 matching over 13 bases. Germline V gene data show CDR1 as SGHAT and CDR2 as FQNNGV. V lost 5 bases to trimming and J lost 2 bases; unmatched junction nucleotides: 7. The CDR3 consists of 17 residues.

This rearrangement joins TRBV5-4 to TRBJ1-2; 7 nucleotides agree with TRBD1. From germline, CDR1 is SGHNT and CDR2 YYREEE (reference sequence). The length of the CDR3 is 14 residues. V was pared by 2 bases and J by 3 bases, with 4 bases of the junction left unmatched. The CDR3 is CASSFNRGDYGYTF. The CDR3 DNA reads TGTGCCAGCAGCTTCAACAGGGGTGACTATGGCTACACCTTC.

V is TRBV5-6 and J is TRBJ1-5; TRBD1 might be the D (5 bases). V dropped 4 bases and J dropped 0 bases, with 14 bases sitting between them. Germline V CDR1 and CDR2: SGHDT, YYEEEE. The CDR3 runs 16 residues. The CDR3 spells CASSPSTVSSNQPQHF. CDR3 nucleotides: TGTGCCAGCAGCCCGTCGACAGTATCTAGCAATCAGCCCCAGCATTTT.

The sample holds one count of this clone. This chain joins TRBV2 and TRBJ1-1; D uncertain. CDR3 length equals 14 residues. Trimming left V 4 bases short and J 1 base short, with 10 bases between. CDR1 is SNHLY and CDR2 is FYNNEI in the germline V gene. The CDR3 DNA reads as TGTGCCAGCAGTGTTGAGCTACCGAACACTGAAGCTTTCTTT. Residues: CASSVELPNTEAFF.

CDR3 sequence: CASSVDGTGYGYTF. DNA of the CDR3: TGTGCCAGCAGCGTAGACGGGACAGGGTATGGCTACACCTTC. The V gene is TRBV9, the J gene TRBJ1-2; 9 positions agree with TRBD1. Trimming at V came to 0 bases and at J to 5 bases, leaving 2 bases not matched to a gene. Germline CDR1 and CDR2: SGDLS and YYNGEE. This CDR3 spans 14 amino acids. Full variable domain (rest looked up from reference TRBV9 and TRBJ1-2): DSGVTQTPKHLITATGQRVTLRCSPRSGDLSVYWYQQSLDQGLQFLIQYYNGEERAKGNILERFSAQQFPDLHSELNLSSLELGDSALYFCASSVDGTGYGYTFGSGTRLTVV.

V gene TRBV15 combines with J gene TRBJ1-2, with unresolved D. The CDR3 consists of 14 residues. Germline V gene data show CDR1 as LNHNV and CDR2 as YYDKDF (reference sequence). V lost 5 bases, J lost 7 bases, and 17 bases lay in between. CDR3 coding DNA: TGTGCCACCAGCCTAGGAGGTGTGGGGTCTGGCTACACCTTC. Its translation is CATSLGGVGSGYTF.

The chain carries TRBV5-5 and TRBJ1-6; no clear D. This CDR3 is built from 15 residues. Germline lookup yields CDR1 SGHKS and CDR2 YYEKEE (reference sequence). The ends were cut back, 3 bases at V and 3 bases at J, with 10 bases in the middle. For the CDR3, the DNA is TGTGCCAGCAGCTCGCAGAGACACTATAATTCACCCCTCCACTTT. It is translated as CASSSQRHYNSPLHF.

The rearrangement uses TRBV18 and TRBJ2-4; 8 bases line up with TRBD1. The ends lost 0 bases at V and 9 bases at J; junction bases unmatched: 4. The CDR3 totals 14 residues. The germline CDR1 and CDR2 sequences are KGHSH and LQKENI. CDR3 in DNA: TGTGCCAGCTCACCACCGGACAGGGTGGGCATTCAGTACTTC. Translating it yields CASSPPDRVGIQYF.